A selection of T cell receptor beta chains follows, all from one sample in a study of control samples from healthy donors and cancer patients. Libraries were prepared by immunoSEQ multiplex PCR; TCRdb keeps only in-frame clonotypes and omits some of them. The data contain some 220,000 clones, roughly 94% of them seen just once; the ten biggest clones take up more than 1.3%. The sequenced sample was blood. The receptors shown here come from a man aged 50 or older in good health. CDR3s include the opening cysteine and the closing phenylalanine or tryptophan.

v_gene: TRBV15
CDR3aa: CATSRDRGGANQPQHF

v_gene: TRBV5-1
CDR3aa: CASSFRTFQETQYF

v_gene: TRBV7-6
CDR3aa: CASSAASGGAAEQFF

v_gene: TRBV29-1
CDR3aa: CSVEGVGGVTDTQYF

v_gene: TRBV7-9
CDR3aa: CASSPRNGGTGNTIYF

v_gene: TRBV12-3/TRBV12-4
CDR3aa: CASRGTGPYEQYF

v_gene: TRBV6-1
CDR3aa: CASSPGTPLYEQYF

v_gene: TRBV6-5
CDR3aa: CASSNRGVNTEAFF

v_gene: TRBV7-3
CDR3aa: CASSSYRDNEQFF

v_gene: TRBV15
CDR3aa: CATSRGLDSGYTF

v_gene: TRBV27
CDR3aa: CASRRTGVGNYGYTF

v_gene: TRBV7-9
CDR3aa: CASSLRTAGNTIYF

v_gene: TRBV2
CDR3aa: CASTWGTGEDYGYTF

v_gene: TRBV28
CDR3aa: CASSMTGDGNTIYF

v_gene: TRBV7-2
CDR3aa: CASSSRGGQGAYEQYF

v_gene: TRBV7-9
CDR3aa: CASQASSSYNEQFF

v_gene: TRBV27
CDR3aa: CASREGFLGQPQHF

v_gene: TRBV7-2
CDR3aa: CASSPQGVPSEQYF

v_gene: TRBV6-5
CDR3aa: CASSRTESSYNEQFF

v_gene: TRBV19
CDR3aa: CASIVTGRNAEAFF

v_gene: TRBV7-2
CDR3aa: CASKPRQNLYEQYF

v_gene: TRBV27
CDR3aa: CASSPRQTGGRSEAFF

v_gene: TRBV20-1
CDR3aa: CSASGGGNYNEQFF

v_gene: TRBV4-3
CDR3aa: CASSIGVQETQYF

v_gene: TRBV18
CDR3aa: CASSSVGGGLGNQPQHF

v_gene: TRBV28
CDR3aa: CASREGVTNEKLFF

v_gene: TRBV6-5
CDR3aa: CASSYNPENTGELFF

v_gene: TRBV5-4
CDR3aa: CASSFAGAGELFF

v_gene: TRBV19
CDR3aa: CASSFGGAWGGEQFF

v_gene: TRBV10-1
CDR3aa: CASSESRGYGYTF

v_gene: TRBV9
CDR3aa: CASSVGDYNEQFF

v_gene: TRBV27
CDR3aa: CASSRDYTDTQYF

v_gene: TRBV2
CDR3aa: CASTREQGEKLFF

v_gene: TRBV28
CDR3aa: CASSLEGFTQYF

v_gene: TRBV7-6
CDR3aa: CASSYREYNEQFF

v_gene: TRBV4-1
CDR3aa: CASLRSKEPTEAFF

v_gene: TRBV3-1/TRBV3-2
CDR3aa: CASSHRAGTVEFNSPLHF

v_gene: TRBV15
CDR3aa: CATRPTAETGELFF

v_gene: TRBV27
CDR3aa: CASSSLGQGKGEKLFF

v_gene: TRBV3-1/TRBV3-2
CDR3aa: CASSRRSTSGELFF